This T cell receptor beta chain comes out of a study of T cells expressing NK-cell markers. Study overall: Obtained from sorted CD3+CD56+NKG2C+, CD3+CD56+NKG2C- and CD3+CD56-NKG2C+ T cells were the TCR beta repertoires. Among eight sequenced donors, seven carried HCMV seropositivity while one was seronegative.

Germline V gives CDR1 LNHNV, CDR2 YYDKDF (reference sequence). The CDR3 length is 14 residues. TCR beta cDNA was generated via 5'RACE template switching incorporating UMIs. TCRdb re-called the 5' RACE reads; every CDR3 protein appears as one record, without DNA. This sample's table reports about 390,000 distinct CDR3 sequences. The chain joins TRBV15 to TRBJ2-3; checking the TCRdb D call of TRBD1 is not possible without DNA. This TCR was sampled from a woman between 45 and 60 years old in good health. The sequenced material came from blood T cells: a sorted CD56 or NKG2C T cell subset, CD4+ or CD8+ T cells, or bulk PBMC T cells (not recorded which). The CDR3 protein is CATSTGHPTDTQYF.